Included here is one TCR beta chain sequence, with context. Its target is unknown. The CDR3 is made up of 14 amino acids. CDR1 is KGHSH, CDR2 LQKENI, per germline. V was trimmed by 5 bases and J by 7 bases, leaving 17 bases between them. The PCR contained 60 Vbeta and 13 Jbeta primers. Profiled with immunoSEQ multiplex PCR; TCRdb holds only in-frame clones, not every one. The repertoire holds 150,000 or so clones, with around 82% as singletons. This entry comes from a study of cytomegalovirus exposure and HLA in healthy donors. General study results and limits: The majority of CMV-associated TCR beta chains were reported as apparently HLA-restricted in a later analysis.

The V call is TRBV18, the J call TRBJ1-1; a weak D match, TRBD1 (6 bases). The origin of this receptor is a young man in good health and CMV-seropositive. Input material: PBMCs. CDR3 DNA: TGTGCCAGCTCATCTGGGGGCAGAGCTAATGAAGCTTTCTTT. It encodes CASSSGGRANEAFF.